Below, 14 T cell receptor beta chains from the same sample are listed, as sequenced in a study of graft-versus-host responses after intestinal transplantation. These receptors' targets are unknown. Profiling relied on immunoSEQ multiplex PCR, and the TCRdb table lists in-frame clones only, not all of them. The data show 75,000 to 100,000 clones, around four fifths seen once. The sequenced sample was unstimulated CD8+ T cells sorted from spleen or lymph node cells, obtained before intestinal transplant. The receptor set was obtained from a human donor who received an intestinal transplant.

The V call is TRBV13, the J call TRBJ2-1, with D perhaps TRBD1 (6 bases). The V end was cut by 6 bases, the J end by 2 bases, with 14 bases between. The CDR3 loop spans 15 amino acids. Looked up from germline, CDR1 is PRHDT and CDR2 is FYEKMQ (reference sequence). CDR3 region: CASRRGQSPYNEQFF. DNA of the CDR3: TGTGCCAGCAGACGAGGACAGTCCCCCTACAATGAGCAGTTCTTC.

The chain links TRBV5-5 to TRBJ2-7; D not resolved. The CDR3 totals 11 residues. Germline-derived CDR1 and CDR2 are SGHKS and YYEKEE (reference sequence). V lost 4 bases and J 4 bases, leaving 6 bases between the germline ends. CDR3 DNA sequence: TGTGCCAGCAGCGGCCTGTACGAGCAGTACTTC. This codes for CASSGLYEQYF.

The CDR3 bases are TGTGCCAGCAGTTTAGTATCAGGTTCGACCGAGCAGTACTTC. It yields the protein CASSLVSGSTEQYF. V usage is TRBV27 and J usage is TRBJ2-7; D gene uncertain. The CDR3 runs to 14 residues. Germline loops: CDR1 MNHEY, CDR2 SMNVEV (reference sequence). Trimming cost V 2 bases and J 6 bases, with 14 bases left between them.

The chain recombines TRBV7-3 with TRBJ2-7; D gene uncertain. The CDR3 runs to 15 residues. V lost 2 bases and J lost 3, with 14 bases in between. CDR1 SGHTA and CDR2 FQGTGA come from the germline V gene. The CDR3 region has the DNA TGTGCCAGCAGCTTAGGTCCAGATACGTTCTACGAGCAGTACTTC. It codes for CASSLGPDTFYEQYF.

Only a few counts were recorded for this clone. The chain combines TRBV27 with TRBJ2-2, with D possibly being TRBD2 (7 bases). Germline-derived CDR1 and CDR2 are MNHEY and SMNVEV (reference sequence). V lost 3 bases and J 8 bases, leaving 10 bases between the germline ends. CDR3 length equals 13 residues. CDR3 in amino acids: CASSLGGRGELFF. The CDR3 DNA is TGTGCCAGCAGTTTGGGGGGGCGGGGGGAGCTGTTTTTT.

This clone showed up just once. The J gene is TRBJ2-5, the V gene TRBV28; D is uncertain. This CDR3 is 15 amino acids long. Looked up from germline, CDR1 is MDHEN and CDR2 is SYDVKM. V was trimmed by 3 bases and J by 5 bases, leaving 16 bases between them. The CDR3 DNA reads TGTGCCAGCAGTTTTGGTGACCGCGTCGGGGAGACCCAGTACTTC. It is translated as CASSFGDRVGETQYF.

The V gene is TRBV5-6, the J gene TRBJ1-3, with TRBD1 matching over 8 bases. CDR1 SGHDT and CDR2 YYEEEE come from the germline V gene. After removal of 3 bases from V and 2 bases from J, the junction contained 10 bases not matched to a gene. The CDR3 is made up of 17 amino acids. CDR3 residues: CASSSRQGYVPGNTIYF. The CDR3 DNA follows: TGTGCCAGCAGCTCTAGACAGGGGTACGTCCCTGGAAACACCATATATTTT.

The CDR3 is CASSLVPGRTYNSPLHF. In nucleotides, the CDR3 is TGTGCCAGCAGCTTAGTTCCAGGAAGGACCTATAATTCACCCCTCCACTTT. The chain is built from TRBV7-9 and TRBJ1-6; D unresolved. Trimming removed 1 base from V and 2 bases from J, with 12 bases in between. The germline V gene encodes CDR1 SEHNR and CDR2 FQNEAQ (reference sequence). The CDR3 contains 17 residues.

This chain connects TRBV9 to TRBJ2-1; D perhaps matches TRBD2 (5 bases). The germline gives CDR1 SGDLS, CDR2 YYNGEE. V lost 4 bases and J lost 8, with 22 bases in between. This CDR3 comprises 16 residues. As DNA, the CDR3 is TGTGCCAGCAGCCCACCGGGCTGGAGGCCTACGGATGAGCAGTTCTTC. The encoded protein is CASSPPGWRPTDEQFF.

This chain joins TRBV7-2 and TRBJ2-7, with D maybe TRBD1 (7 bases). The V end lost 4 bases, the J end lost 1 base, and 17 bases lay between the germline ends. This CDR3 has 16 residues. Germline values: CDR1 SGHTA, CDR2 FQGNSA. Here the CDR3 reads CASSSSPGGSSYEQYF. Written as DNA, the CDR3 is TGTGCCAGCAGCTCCTCCCCAGGGGGGTCGTCCTACGAGCAGTACTTC.

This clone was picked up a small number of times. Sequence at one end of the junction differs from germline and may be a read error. The CDR3 protein is CASSLDDYSTDTQYF. The CDR3 region has the DNA TGTGCCAGTAGTCTAGACGACTATAGCACAGATACGCAGTATTTT. This chain connects TRBV19 to TRBJ2-3, with a weak D call TRBD2 (5 bases). Germline V CDR1 and CDR2: LNHDA, SQIVND (reference sequence). The CDR3 is 15 amino acids.

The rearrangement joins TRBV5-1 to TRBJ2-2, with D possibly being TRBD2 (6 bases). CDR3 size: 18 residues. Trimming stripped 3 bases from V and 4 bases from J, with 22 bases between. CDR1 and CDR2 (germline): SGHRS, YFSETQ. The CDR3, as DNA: TGCGCCAGCAGCTCGTCGGAGGAGGGTCGATACTCCACCGGGGAGCTGTTTTTT. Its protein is CASSSSEEGRYSTGELFF.

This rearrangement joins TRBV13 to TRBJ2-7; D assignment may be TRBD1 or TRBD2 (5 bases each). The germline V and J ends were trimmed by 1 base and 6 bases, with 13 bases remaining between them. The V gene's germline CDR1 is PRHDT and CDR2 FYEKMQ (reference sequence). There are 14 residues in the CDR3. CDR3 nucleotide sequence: TGTGCCAGCAGCTTAGAGGCAGGGAGCTCCGAGCAGTACTTC. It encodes CASSLEAGSSEQYF.

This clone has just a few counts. The CDR3 loop is CASSPGTVNEQFF. Here the CDR3 DNA reads TGTGCCAGCAGCCCCGGGACAGTCAATGAGCAGTTCTTC. The rearrangement uses TRBV5-4 and TRBJ2-1; TRBD1 agrees at 7 bases. The V and J ends lost 4 bases and 6 bases, in that order; junction bases with no gene match: 4. This CDR3 comprises 13 residues. Per germline, CDR1 SGHNT and CDR2 YYREEE (reference sequence). Full variable domain (remainder filled in from reference TRBV5-4 and TRBJ2-1): ETGVTQSPTHLIKTRGQQVTLRCSSQSGHNTVSWYQQALGQGPQFIFQYYREEENGRGNFPPRFSGLQFPNYSSELNVNALELDDSALYLCASSPGTVNEQFFGPGTRLTVL.